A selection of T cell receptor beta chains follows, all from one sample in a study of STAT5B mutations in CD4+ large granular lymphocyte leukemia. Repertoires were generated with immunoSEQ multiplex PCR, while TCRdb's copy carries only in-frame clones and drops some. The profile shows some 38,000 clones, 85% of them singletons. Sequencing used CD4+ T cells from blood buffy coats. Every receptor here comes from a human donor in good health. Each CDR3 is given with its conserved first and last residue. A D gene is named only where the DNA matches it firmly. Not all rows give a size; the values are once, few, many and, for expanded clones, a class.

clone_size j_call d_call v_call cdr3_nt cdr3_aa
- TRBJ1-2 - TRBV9 TGTGCCAGCAGCGTAGAGGGTCAAACTATGGGTGGCTACACCTTC CASSVEGQTMGGYTF
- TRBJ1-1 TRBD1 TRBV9 TGTGCCAGCAGCCCCCGGACAGGCATATCGGTCACTGAAGCTTTCTTT CASSPRTGISVTEAFF
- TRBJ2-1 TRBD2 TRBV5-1 TGCGCCAGCAGCCTGGGGACTAGCGGGGGGTCGAATGAGCAGTTCTTC CASSLGTSGGSNEQFF
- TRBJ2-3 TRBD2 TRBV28 TGTGCCAGCACCCCACTGGTAACTAGCGGGAGGGCCCGCACAGATACGCAGTATTTT CASTPLVTSGRARTDTQYF
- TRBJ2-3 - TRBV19 TGTGCCAGTAGTGTTAGCACAGATACGCAGTATTTT CASSVSTDTQYF
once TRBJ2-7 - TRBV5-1 TGCGCCAGCAGCGTTAACTCCTACGAGCAGTACTTC CASSVNSYEQYF
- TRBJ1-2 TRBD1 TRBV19 TGTGCCAGTAGTACGACAGGGTTACAATCTTCTTACACCTTC CASSTTGLQSSYTF
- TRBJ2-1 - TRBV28 TGTGCCAGCTCAGTCGGGGACTCCACCTACAATGAGCAGTTCTTC CASSVGDSTYNEQFF
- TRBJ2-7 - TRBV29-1 TGCAGCGTTCTAAGGGTAGAGGACTACGAGCAGTACTTC CSVLRVEDYEQYF
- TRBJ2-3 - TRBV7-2 TGTGCCAGCAGCTTAGCGGACGGAGATACGCAGTATTTT CASSLADGDTQYF
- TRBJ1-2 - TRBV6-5 TGTGCCAGCAGTTACTGGACGGGTGCTAACTATGGCTACACCTTC CASSYWTGANYGYTF
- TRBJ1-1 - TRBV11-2 TGTGCCAGCAGCTTAGAAGTTATGAACACTGAAGCTTTCTTT CASSLEVMNTEAFF
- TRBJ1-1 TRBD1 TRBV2 TGTGCCAGCGAAGGACAGGGGGACACTGAAGCTTTCTTT CASEGQGDTEAFF
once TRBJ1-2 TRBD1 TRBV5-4 TGTGCCAGCAGCTCGGGACAGGGGGACTATGGCTACACCTTC CASSSGQGDYGYTF
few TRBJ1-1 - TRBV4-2 TGTGCCAGCAGCCAACCCGGGACGAACACTGAAGCTTTCTTT CASSQPGTNTEAFF
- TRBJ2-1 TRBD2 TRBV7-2 TGTGCCAGCAGGTCGCCCGGACTAGCGGGATCGTATGAGCAGTTCTTC CASRSPGLAGSYEQFF
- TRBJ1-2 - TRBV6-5 TGTGCCAGCAGTCACGCCCTGGGCCCTGGCTATGGCTACACCTTC CASSHALGPGYGYTF
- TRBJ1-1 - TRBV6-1 TGTGCCAGCAGTGATCGGTTGGGGGCTTTCTTT CASSDRLGAFF
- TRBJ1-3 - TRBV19 TGTGCCAGTAGTATTGGCAGGGAGGAAAACACCATATATTTT CASSIGREENTIYF
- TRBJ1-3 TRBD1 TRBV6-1 TGTGCCAGCAGGAGGGACAGGGGATCGGGAAACACCATATATTTT CASRRDRGSGNTIYF
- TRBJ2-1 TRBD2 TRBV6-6 TGTGCCAGTACCGGGACTAGCGGGAACTACAATGAGCAGTTCTTC CASTGTSGNYNEQFF
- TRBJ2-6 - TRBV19 TGTGCCAGTAGTCCTCAGGGTATTGGGGCCAACGTCCTGACTTTC CASSPQGIGANVLTF
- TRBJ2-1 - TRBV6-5 TGTGCCAGCACCTCACCAGGGAGCTCCTACAATGAGCAGTTCTTC CASTSPGSSYNEQFF
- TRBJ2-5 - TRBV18 TGTGCCAGCTCTCCTTTGACAGGCACTGGGGAGACCCAGTACTTC CASSPLTGTGETQYF
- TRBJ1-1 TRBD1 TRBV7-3 TGTGCCAGCAGCCCTTTGGCGACCGGGACAGAAAGGGCTGAAGCTTTCTTT CASSPLATGTERAEAFF
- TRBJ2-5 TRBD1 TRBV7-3 TGTGCCAGCAGCTTAGGACAGGTCTTCCAAGAGACCCAGTACTTC CASSLGQVFQETQYF
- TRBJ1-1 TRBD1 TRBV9 TGTGCCAGCAGCGTAGCGCCGGACAGGGAGGCTGAAGCTTTCTTT CASSVAPDREAEAFF
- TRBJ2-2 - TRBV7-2 TGTGCCAGCAGCTTTGCCGGGCTCAACACCGGGGAGCTGTTTTTT CASSFAGLNTGELFF
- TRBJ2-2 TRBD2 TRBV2 TGTGCCAGCAAGACTAGCGGGGGATACACCGGGGAGCTGTTTTTT CASKTSGGYTGELFF
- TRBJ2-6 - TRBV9 TGTGCCAGCAGCGTAGGTGGCAGAGCCAACGTCCTGACTTTC CASSVGGRANVLTF
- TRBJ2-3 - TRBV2 TGTGCCAGCAAGAGGGCAGGCACAGATACGCAGTATTTT CASKRAGTDTQYF
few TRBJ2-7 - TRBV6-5 TGTGCCAGCAGTCGAGGACCCCAGAGGTACGAGCAGTACTTC CASSRGPQRYEQYF
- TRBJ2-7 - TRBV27 TGTGCCAGCAGAGGGCGAGGGGCCCGCTCCTACGAGCAGTACTTC CASRGRGARSYEQYF
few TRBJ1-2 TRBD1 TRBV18 TGTGCCAGCTTCACCGGACAGGGGTTCTATGGCTACACCTTC CASFTGQGFYGYTF
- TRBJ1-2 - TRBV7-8 TGTGCCAGCAGCTTAAGTGAGGGACCCCTCGGCTATGGCTACACCTTC CASSLSEGPLGYGYTF
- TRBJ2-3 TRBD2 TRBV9 TGTGCCAGCAGCGTGACAACTAGCGGGAGAGCCCCCACCACAGATACGCAGTATTTT CASSVTTSGRAPTTDTQYF
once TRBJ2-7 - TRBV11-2 TGTGCCAGCAGCTTAGGGGCCGTTAGGGGCCGCGGGGGCTCCGAGCAGTACTTC CASSLGAVRGRGGSEQYF
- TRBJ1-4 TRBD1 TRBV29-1 TGCAGCGTTGTGGGACAGAGTAATGAAAAACTGTTTTTT CSVVGQSNEKLFF
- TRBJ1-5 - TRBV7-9 TGTGCCAGCAGCTTAGCCTCGGGTGTTAGCAATCAGCCCCAGCATTTT CASSLASGVSNQPQHF
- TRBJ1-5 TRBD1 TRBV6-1 TGTGCCACCCCAGGGGGACCTCATCAGCCCCAGCATTTT CATPGGPHQPQHF
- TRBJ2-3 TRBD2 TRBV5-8 TGTGCCAGCAGACTAGCGGGGGGGCCCACAGATACGCAGTATTTT CASRLAGGPTDTQYF
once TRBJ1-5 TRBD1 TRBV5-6 TGTGCCAGCAGCTTAAGAAGGACAGGGGTTATGGGACAGCCCCAGCATTTT CASSLRRTGVMGQPQHF
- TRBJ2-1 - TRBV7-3 TGTGCCAGCAGCTTAACTCCGGGACATCTCTACAATGAGCAGTTCTTC CASSLTPGHLYNEQFF
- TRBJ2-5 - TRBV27 TGTGCCAGCAGTTTGAGAGGTTTGGAGACCCAGTACTTC CASSLRGLETQYF
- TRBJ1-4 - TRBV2 TGTGCCAGCATCGCCGAAATATCACGATGGGGTTTAGGTGGTGAAAAACTGTTTTTT CASIAEISRWGLGGEKLFF
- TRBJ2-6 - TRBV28 TGTGCCAGCAGTCCTCGGACCATCTCTGGGGCCAACGTCCTGACTTTC CASSPRTISGANVLTF